What follows are 32 T cell receptor beta chains derived from one specimen sequenced in a study of blood T cell repertoires in COVID-19. Libraries were prepared by immunoSEQ multiplex PCR; TCRdb keeps only in-frame clonotypes and omits some of them. The sample includes 220,000 or so clones, around 87% of them seen just once. Source material: peripheral blood. Every receptor here comes from a woman in her forties or fifties with COVID-19, enrolled during active disease.

V and J are TRBV4-2 and TRBJ2-1, with 7 bases matching TRBD2. Germline trimming cut 0 bases from V and 4 bases from J; bases unmatched to any gene: 12. Germline V gene data show CDR1 as LGHNA and CDR2 as YNFKEQ. CDR3 length: 18 amino acids. The CDR3 is CASSQEPSGVPGYNEQFF. CDR3 in DNA: TGTGCCAGCAGCCAAGAACCCAGCGGGGTCCCGGGGTACAATGAGCAGTTCTTC.

The chain recombines TRBV11-2 with TRBJ1-5; 7 positions match TRBD1. The germline V gene encodes CDR1 SGHAT and CDR2 FQNNGV. V lost 4 bases, J lost 0 bases, and 6 bases stayed unmatched. The CDR3 has 16 residues. This CDR3 reads CASSYDGDSSNQPQHF. The CDR3, as DNA: TGTGCCAGCAGCTACGATGGGGACAGTAGCAATCAGCCCCAGCATTTT.

The rearrangement uses TRBV25-1 and TRBJ1-2; possibly TRBD1 for D (5 bases). V was trimmed by 5 bases and J by 2 bases, leaving 12 bases between them. This CDR3 has 14 residues. Germline loops: CDR1 MGHDK, CDR2 SYGVNS. CDR3 region: CASSPRVGNYGYTF. In DNA, the CDR3 is TGTGCCAGCAGTCCCAGGGTGGGAAACTATGGCTACACCTTC.

The V gene is TRBV9, the J gene TRBJ1-2; no clear D gene. The CDR3 is 15 residues long. Germline CDR1 SGDLS, CDR2 YYNGEE. V lost 4 bases and J lost 7, with 20 bases in between. CDR3: CASSSRGEGAGGYTF. CDR3 bases: TGTGCCAGCAGCTCCCGAGGAGAGGGCGCGGGTGGCTACACCTTC.

The J gene is TRBJ1-1, the V gene TRBV5-6, with D uncertain. CDR1 SGHDT and CDR2 YYEEEE come from the germline V gene. V gave up 3 bases and J gave up 1 base, with 4 bases separating them. The CDR3 runs 12 residues. CDR3 sequence: CASSYKNTEAFF. In DNA, the CDR3 is TGTGCCAGCAGCTACAAGAACACTGAAGCTTTCTTT.

The chain carries TRBV7-2 and TRBJ2-1, with 7 bases that match TRBD1. Germline lookup yields CDR1 SGHTA and CDR2 FQGNSA. The length of the CDR3 is 13 residues. V trimming: 5 bases; J trimming: 10 bases; junction bases outside the gene matches: 8. In DNA, the CDR3 is TGTGCCAGCAGCGCAGACAGGGCGCGGGAGCAGTTCTTC. Protein sequence: CASSADRAREQFF.

In this sample, this clone turned up once. V gene TRBV29-1 combines with J gene TRBJ2-1; D ambiguous. Germline values: CDR1 SQVTM, CDR2 ANQGSEA. This CDR3 has 13 residues. The V end was cut by 7 bases, the J end by 2 bases, with 12 bases between. The CDR3 DNA follows: TGCAGCGGGGCTGATAACACCTACAATGAGCAGTTCTTC. Encoded protein: CSGADNTYNEQFF.

CDR3 DNA sequence: TGTGCCAGCAGCTGGGACTTTGGGGTAGGATCACCCCTCCACTTT. Its protein product is CASSWDFGVGSPLHF. V gene TRBV5-8 combines with J gene TRBJ1-6; possibly TRBD1 for D (5 bases). Germline V gene data show CDR1 as SGHTS and CDR2 as YDEGEE. This CDR3 has 15 residues. V was cut by 3 bases and J by 10 bases, with 17 bases left in between.

The V call is TRBV24-1, the J call TRBJ1-6, with a tentative D call TRBD1 (6 bases). Germline V lookup: CDR1 KGHDR, CDR2 SFDVKD. This CDR3 spans 16 amino acids. With 2 bases removed from V and 7 bases from J, the gap between germline ends came to 14 bases. The CDR3 loop is CATSDSSRGYNSPLHF. CDR3 DNA sequence: TGTGCCACCAGTGATTCCTCCAGGGGTTACAATTCACCCCTCCACTTT.

The chain couples TRBV7-8 to TRBJ2-1; D perhaps matches TRBD2 (5 bases). Germline V gene lookup returns CDR1 SGHVS and CDR2 FQNEAQ. V was cut by 2 bases and J by 8 bases, with 16 bases left in between. The CDR3 spans 15 residues. The CDR3 DNA is TGTGCCAGCAGCTTATACGGACGCGGGCTGGATGAGCAGTTCTTC. Its protein product is CASSLYGRGLDEQFF.

The rearrangement links TRBV9 to TRBJ1-3; 7 positions match TRBD1. The CDR3 consists of 16 residues. J was trimmed by 4 bases and V by 2 bases; bases with no gene match: 9. Per germline, CDR1 SGDLS and CDR2 YYNGEE. In nucleotides, the CDR3 is TGTGCCAGCAGCGTTGACAACAGGGGTTCAGGAAACACCATATATTTT. Translating gives CASSVDNRGSGNTIYF.

V and J are TRBV6-2 or TRBV6-3 and TRBJ2-3, with 8 bases lining up with TRBD2. Germline CDR1 MNHEY, CDR2 SVGEGT. The V segment lost 2 bases and the J segment 2 bases; nucleotides outside the gene matches: 6. This CDR3 has 16 residues. In DNA, the CDR3 is TGTGCCAGCAGTTACGATTACGGGGGGGCCACAGATACGCAGTATTTT. It translates to CASSYDYGGATDTQYF.

The chain carries TRBV28 and TRBJ2-7; 9 bases agree with TRBD2. The germline V gene encodes CDR1 MDHEN and CDR2 SYDVKM. The length of the CDR3 is 20 residues. Trimming at V came to 3 bases and at J to 2 bases, leaving 20 bases not matched to a gene. The CDR3 sequence: CASSFPRKGRTSVTPYEQYF. CDR3 sequence (DNA): TGTGCCAGCAGTTTCCCTCGGAAGGGTCGGACTAGCGTGACCCCCTACGAGCAGTACTTC. The full variable domain, in which reference TRBV28 and TRBJ2-7 provide the parts outside the CDR3, is DVKVTQSSRYLVKRTGEKVFLECVQDMDHENMFWYRQDPGLGLRLIYFSYDVKMKEKGDIPEGYSVSREKKERFSLILESASTNQTSMYLCASSFPRKGRTSVTPYEQYFGPGTRLTVT.

The V gene is TRBV7-9, the J gene TRBJ2-1; 9 positions agree with TRBD2. J lost 12 bases, V lost 3 bases, and 12 bases had no gene match. The CDR3 loop spans 15 amino acids. Germline V gene sequence: CDR1 SEHNR, CDR2 FQNEAQ (reference sequence). CDR3 residues: CASSLVPASGDLQFF. Here the CDR3 DNA reads TGTGCCAGCAGCTTGGTTCCGGCTAGCGGGGATTTGCAGTTCTTC.

This clone was picked up a small number of times. V is TRBV30 and J is TRBJ1-2; no definite D call. Germline V gene data show CDR1 as GTSNPN and CDR2 as SVGIG (reference sequence). V lost 3 bases and J 8 bases, leaving 19 bases between the germline ends. The CDR3 totals 14 residues. CDR3 in amino acids: CAWSPGREIDGYTF. The CDR3 bases are TGTGCCTGGAGCCCGGGAAGGGAGATCGACGGCTACACCTTC.

The genes are TRBV24-1 and TRBJ2-3, with 7 bases matching TRBD2. The CDR3 is 14 residues long. Germline V gives CDR1 KGHDR, CDR2 SFDVKD. With V trimmed by 9 bases and J by 2 bases, 7 bases remained unmatched. CDR3 residues: CATGRDSHTDTQYF. The CDR3 nucleotides read TGTGCCACCGGGAGGGACTCTCACACAGATACGCAGTATTTT.

This clone was found a few times. The chain recombines TRBV11-2 with TRBJ2-2; D not resolved. This CDR3 spans 13 amino acids. V was pared by 1 base and J by 8 bases, with 8 bases between. Germline CDR1 SGHAT, CDR2 FQNNGV. The CDR3 here is CASSLVPEGELFF. CDR3 nucleotides: TGTGCCAGCAGCTTAGTGCCTGAGGGGGAGCTGTTTTTT.

In this sample, this clone turned up a few times. The rearrangement uses TRBV18 and TRBJ1-4; 7 nucleotides align to TRBD1. The germline gives CDR1 KGHSH, CDR2 LQKENI. This CDR3 region has 14 residues. V was clipped by 5 bases and J by 4 bases; unmatched bases: 4. The chain's CDR3 is CASSEGTVNEKLFF. The CDR3 coding sequence is TGTGCCAGCTCAGAGGGGACAGTTAATGAAAAACTGTTTTTT.

The chain uses TRBV12-1 and TRBJ2-7; the DNA was not compared with TRBD1, the D call given in the table. TRBV12-1 is reported as a pseudogene. The CDR3 runs to 16 residues. The CDR3 bases are TGTGCCAGCAGCCCGCCCAACAGGGCCGGTTCCTACGAGCAGTACGTC. Its protein product is CASSPPNRAGSYEQYV.

The rearrangement uses TRBV11-3 and TRBJ1-1, with D tentatively TRBD1 (5 bases). Germline lookup yields CDR1 SGHNT and CDR2 YENEEA. The V end was cut by 4 bases, the J end by 5 bases, with 23 bases between. The CDR3 is 17 residues long. The CDR3 region has the DNA TGTGCCAGCAGCTCCTATAATCGAACCCCCGGGGGGACTGAAGCTTTCTTT. Translation gives CASSSYNRTPGGTEAFF. The whole variable domain, filled in from reference TRBV11-3 and TRBJ1-1, reads EAGVVQSPRYKIIEKKQPVAFWCNPISGHNTLYWYLQNLGQGPELLIRYENEEAVDDSQLPKDRFSAERLKGVDSTLKIQPAELGDSAVYLCASSSYNRTPGGTEAFFGQGTRLTVV.

V is TRBV7-2 and J is TRBJ2-3; 12 bases map to TRBD2. CDR1 SGHTA and CDR2 FQGNSA come from the germline V gene. CDR3 length equals 16 residues. V lost 5 bases, J lost 4 bases, and 7 bases stayed unmatched. In DNA, the CDR3 is TGTGCCAGCAGCCCCGGACTAGCGGGGTACGCAGATACGCAGTATTTT. Protein product: CASSPGLAGYADTQYF.

This CDR3 is CASSVGTYGYTF. DNA for the CDR3: TGTGCCAGCAGTGTGGGCACCTATGGCTACACCTTC. This chain uses TRBV2 with TRBJ1-2; D unresolved. V was trimmed by 4 bases and J by 4 bases, leaving 7 bases between them. The CDR3 totals 12 residues. Germline CDR1 reads SNHLY; CDR2 reads FYNNEI.

J is TRBJ2-6 and V is TRBV6-5, with 7 bases that match TRBD1. CDR3 length: 15 residues. Germline V gene sequence: CDR1 MNHEY, CDR2 SVGAGI. The J segment lost 6 bases and the V segment lost 6 bases, leaving 8 bases of the junction unmatched. CDR3 bases: TGTGCCAGCAGAGTTGACAGGGTTAAGGCCAACGTCCTGACTTTC. This sequence encodes CASRVDRVKANVLTF.

The chain combines TRBV18 with TRBJ1-4, with TRBD1 identical over 8 bases. CDR3 length: 14 amino acids. The germline V gene has CDR1 KGHSH and CDR2 LQKENI. V lost 5 bases and J lost 7; bases outside the gene matches: 6. The CDR3 sequence is CASSYDRGREKLFF. The DNA of the CDR3 is TGTGCCAGCTCATACGACAGGGGTCGTGAAAAACTGTTTTTT.

The gene calls are TRBV12-3 or TRBV12-4 and TRBJ2-5; D not resolved. V dropped 3 bases and J dropped 1 base, with 6 bases sitting between them. The CDR3 extends over 13 amino acids. The CDR3 sequence is CASSFNGQETQYF. DNA of the CDR3: TGTGCCAGCAGTTTTAACGGCCAAGAGACCCAGTACTTC.

This chain connects TRBV24-1 to TRBJ1-1; a possible D gene is TRBD1 (5 bases). Germline V gene lookup returns CDR1 KGHDR and CDR2 SFDVKD. CDR3 length: 14 residues. The V and J ends lost 4 bases and 10 bases respectively, with 18 bases between them. The DNA for the CDR3 is TGTGCCACCAGTGACCCCAGACAGCCTACGCGAGCTTTCTTT. Encoded protein: CATSDPRQPTRAFF.

The V and J genes are TRBV19 and TRBJ2-6, with a possible D match to TRBD1 (6 bases). Germline V CDR1 and CDR2: LNHDA, SQIVND (reference sequence). The CDR3 is 17 amino acids. V was pared by 7 bases and J by 1 base, with 17 bases between. CDR3: CASTLTPTGSGANVLTF. The CDR3 DNA reads as TGTGCCAGTACCCTGACCCCGACAGGATCTGGGGCCAACGTCCTGACTTTC.

This sequence joins TRBV29-1 and TRBJ2-3, with 7 bases identical to TRBD2. J was trimmed by 4 bases and V by 6 bases; bases with no gene match: 4. Germline CDR1 reads SQVTM; CDR2 reads ANQGSEA. There are 12 residues in the CDR3. The CDR3: CSVGGISDTQYF. The CDR3 DNA reads as TGCAGCGTCGGGGGGATATCAGATACGCAGTATTTT.

The V and J genes are TRBV6-6 and TRBJ2-7, with a tentative D call TRBD2 (7 bases). CDR3 size: 13 residues. Germline V gives CDR1 MNHNY, CDR2 SVGAGI (reference sequence). V was shortened by 2 bases and J by 6 bases, with 11 bases between the two germline ends. The CDR3 coding sequence is TGTGCCAGCAGTTACCGGGGGGCGGCCGAGCAGTACTTC. It codes for CASSYRGAAEQYF.

The chain is built from TRBV5-5 and TRBJ2-6; D may be TRBD1 (6 bases). Trimming took 5 bases from V and 1 from J, leaving 10 bases between them. The germline V gene encodes CDR1 SGHKS and CDR2 YYEKEE (reference sequence). CDR3 length equals 15 residues. The DNA of the CDR3 is TGTGCCAGCAGTCTACAGGGTTCTGGGGCCAACGTCCTGACTTTC. Amino acid sequence: CASSLQGSGANVLTF.

This chain uses TRBV10-2 with TRBJ2-5; TRBD2 aligns across 8 bases. The CDR3 totals 13 residues. CDR1 and CDR2 (germline): WSHSY, SAAADI. The V gene end was trimmed by 8 bases and the J gene end by 3 bases; junction bases not matched to a gene: 5. Here the CDR3 reads CASREGGEETQYF. The CDR3 region has the DNA TGCGCCAGCCGGGAGGGTGGGGAAGAGACCCAGTACTTC.

The V and J genes are TRBV19 and TRBJ2-1; D possibly corresponds to TRBD1 (6 bases). The CDR3 extends over 16 amino acids. Germline CDR1 LNHDA, CDR2 SQIVND (reference sequence). Trimming stripped 0 bases from V and 3 bases from J, with 12 bases between. CDR3 sequence (DNA): TGTGCCAGTAGTATAGATTTAGGGGGTTACTACAATGAGCAGTTCTTC. This gives the protein CASSIDLGGYYNEQFF.